Listed below are T cell receptor beta chains from one sample, sequenced in a study of chemoradiotherapy in HPV16-positive cancers. Only in-frame clones appear in the TCRdb table, and some are missing; sequencing was by immunoSEQ multiplex PCR. The sample has some 70,000 clones; roughly 86% are singletons. Sequencing used blood, obtained from a patient who underwent chemoradiotherapy. Receptors originate from a human donor with HPV-associated anogenital cancer. Both conserved end residues are part of each CDR3. A D gene is named only where the DNA matches it firmly. Some rows have no size entry. The others give once, few or many, or a class for an expanded clone.

abundance	d_gene	j_gene	v_gene	CDR3aa	CDR3nt
once	-	TRBJ2-2	TRBV2	CASRETGLGELFF	TGTGCCAGCAGGGAAACAGGGCTCGGGGAGCTGTTTTTT
-	-	TRBJ1-5	TRBV4-2	CASSQHRDTIQPQHF	TGTGCCAGCAGCCAACACCGGGACACGATACAGCCCCAGCATTTT
-	-	TRBJ1-1	TRBV6-5	CASSYNGPWGTEAFF	TGTGCCAGCAGTTATAACGGACCTTGGGGCACTGAAGCTTTCTTT
-	-	TRBJ2-7	TRBV4-1	CASSQTDSGSHEQYF	TGCGCCAGCAGCCAAACGGACAGCGGCTCCCACGAGCAGTACTTC
-	-	TRBJ1-3	TRBV15	CATTGASSGNTIYF	TGTGCCACCACAGGGGCGTCGTCTGGAAACACCATATATTTT
-	TRBD2	TRBJ2-7	TRBV27	CASSLTSTYEQYF	TGTGCCAGCAGTTTGACTAGCACCTACGAGCAGTACTTC
-	-	TRBJ2-3	TRBV5-4	CASSLDLNGDTQYF	TGTGCCAGCAGCTTGGATCTGAATGGGGATACGCAGTATTTT
-	TRBD1	TRBJ2-1	TRBV7-9	CASSRDSSYNEQFF	TGTGCCAGCAGCAGGGACAGTTCCTACAATGAGCAGTTCTTC
once	-	TRBJ2-1	TRBV7-9	CASSPRVASNEQFF	TGTGCCAGCAGCCCGCGTGTAGCCAGCAATGAGCAGTTCTTC
-	-	TRBJ2-7	TRBV18	CASSPISYEQYF	TGTGCCAGCTCACCAATTTCCTACGAGCAGTACTTC
-	-	TRBJ2-1	TRBV27	CASRGTEGAYNEQFF	TGTGCCAGCAGGGGCACGGAGGGGGCCTACAATGAGCAGTTCTTC
few	-	TRBJ1-5	TRBV4-1	CASSQAYSSNQPQHF	TGCGCCAGCAGCCAAGCTTACAGTAGCAATCAGCCCCAGCATTTT
-	-	TRBJ2-7	TRBV6-1	CASSEAQPEQYF	TGTGCCAGCAGTGAGGCACAACCCGAGCAGTACTTC
-	TRBD1	TRBJ2-1	TRBV2	CASRIDRVDDNEQFF	TGTGCCAGCAGGATTGACAGGGTAGATGACAATGAGCAGTTCTTC
-	TRBD1	TRBJ2-5	TRBV19	CASSIGQGRQETQYF	TGTGCCAGTAGTATCGGACAGGGGAGGCAAGAGACCCAGTACTTC
-	-	TRBJ1-2	TRBV10-1	CASSESWNYGYTF	TGCGCCAGCAGTGAGTCATGGAACTATGGCTACACCTTC
few	-	TRBJ1-5	TRBV18	CASSPSQYQPQHF	TGTGCCAGCTCACCGTCACAGTATCAGCCCCAGCATTTT
-	TRBD1	TRBJ1-2	TRBV5-4	CASSRDRGRRGYTF	TGTGCCAGCAGCCGCGACAGGGGGCGTCGAGGCTACACCTTC
-	-	TRBJ1-1	TRBV5-1	CASSSHRASIDPEAFF	TGCGCCAGCAGCTCCCATCGAGCTTCAATCGACCCTGAAGCTTTCTTT
-	-	TRBJ2-3	TRBV27	CASRGELTAHTQYF	TGTGCCAGCAGGGGGGAACTGACGGCACATACGCAGTATTTT
-	-	TRBJ2-3	TRBV6-1	CASMRYSTDTQYF	TGTGCCAGCATGCGGTATAGCACAGATACGCAGTATTTT
-	-	TRBJ1-2	TRBV4-1	CASSQDHSWTEGYTF	TGCGCCAGCAGCCAAGACCACTCGTGGACCGAGGGCTACACCTTC
-	-	TRBJ2-7	TRBV18	CASSAEGYEQYF	TGTGCCAGCTCCGCGGAGGGTTACGAGCAGTACTTC
-	TRBD1	TRBJ2-3	TRBV5-1	CASSSGQGTDTQYF	TGCGCCAGCAGCTCCGGACAGGGCACAGATACGCAGTATTTT
once	-	TRBJ1-1	TRBV11-3	CASSSSGEAFF	TGTGCCAGCAGCTCGTCGGGTGAAGCTTTCTTT
once	-	TRBJ1-1	TRBV14	CASSQYPRTTEAFF	TGTGCCAGCAGCCAGTATCCGAGAACCACTGAAGCTTTCTTT
-	TRBD2	TRBJ2-5	TRBV7-9	CASSGLAGHTFQETQYF	TGTGCCAGCAGCGGACTAGCGGGACACACCTTCCAAGAGACCCAGTACTTC
few	-	TRBJ1-1	TRBV7-9	CASSPQAGTEAFF	TGTGCCAGCAGCCCTCAGGCGGGGACTGAAGCTTTCTTT
-	-	TRBJ1-2	TRBV6-1	CASSQRRGYTF	TGTGCCAGCAGTCAAAGGCGTGGCTACACCTTC
-	TRBD2	TRBJ2-1	TRBV4-1	CASARGGSLNEQFF	TGCGCCAGCGCTCGGGGGGGCAGTCTAAATGAGCAGTTCTTC
-	TRBD2	TRBJ2-1	TRBV7-3	CASSREPPGLRGDNEQFF	TGTGCCAGCAGCCGAGAGCCCCCTGGACTCCGGGGGGACAATGAGCAGTTCTTC
once	-	TRBJ1-6	TRBV6-5	CASSYRGSPLHF	TGTGCCAGCAGTTACAGGGGATCACCCCTCCACTTT
-	TRBD1	TRBJ1-1	TRBV5-1	CASSTGQGVSSTEAFF	TGCGCCAGCAGCACCGGACAGGGGGTTAGTAGCACTGAAGCTTTCTTT
-	TRBD2	TRBJ2-7	TRBV2	CASSSGLAGTYEQYF	TGTGCCAGCAGTTCCGGACTAGCGGGAACCTACGAGCAGTACTTC
-	-	TRBJ2-5	TRBV2	CASSEASDQETQYF	TGTGCCAGCAGTGAGGCTAGCGACCAAGAGACCCAGTACTTC
-	-	TRBJ2-3	TRBV28	CASSLADRGLDTQYF	TGTGCCAGCAGCCTTGCGGACCGGGGTTTGGATACGCAGTATTTT
-	TRBD1	TRBJ1-2	TRBV9	CASSVDGGQGHGYTF	TGTGCCAGCAGCGTAGATGGGGGACAGGGCCATGGCTACACCTTC
-	TRBD1	TRBJ1-5	TRBV6-5	CASSYRTGSDQPQHF	TGTGCCAGCAGTTACAGGACAGGGTCGGACCAGCCCCAGCATTTT
-	-	TRBJ2-7	TRBV27	CATSHEQYF	TGTGCCACCTCGCACGAGCAGTACTTC
-	-	TRBJ2-1	TRBV28	CASGGGSYNEQFF	TGTGCCAGCGGGGGAGGTTCCTACAATGAGCAGTTCTTC
-	TRBD1	TRBJ2-3	TRBV5-1	CASSFEGQGGTDTQYF	TGCGCCAGCAGCTTTGAAGGGCAGGGGGGCACAGATACGCAGTATTTT
few	TRBD2	TRBJ2-1	TRBV7-2	CASSHLRLAGGGNEQFF	TGTGCCAGCAGCCACCTGAGACTAGCGGGAGGGGGAAATGAGCAGTTCTTC
-	-	TRBJ2-1	TRBV29-1	CSVNREYNEQFF	TGCAGCGTTAACAGGGAGTACAATGAGCAGTTCTTC
once	-	TRBJ1-1	TRBV7-9	CASSPSGGGTEAFF	TGTGCCAGCAGCCCCTCAGGTGGGGGCACTGAAGCTTTCTTT
few	-	TRBJ1-1	TRBV7-9	CASSLETGEAFF	TGTGCCAGCAGCTTAGAAACAGGGGAAGCTTTCTTT
-	TRBD2	TRBJ2-7	TRBV19	CASSIAGLASYEQYF	TGTGCCAGTAGTATAGCTGGACTAGCCTCCTACGAGCAGTACTTC
-	-	TRBJ1-3	TRBV6-1	CASNPTGPENTIYF	TGTGCCAGCAACCCGACAGGCCCAGAAAACACCATATATTTT
-	TRBD1	TRBJ1-5	TRBV25-1	CASSADRGSGNQPQHF	TGTGCCAGCAGTGCCGACAGGGGGAGCGGCAATCAGCCCCAGCATTTT
-	-	TRBJ1-5	TRBV28	CASRSTEKGNQPQHF	TGTGCCAGCAGATCCACAGAAAAGGGCAATCAGCCCCAGCATTTT
-	-	TRBJ2-7	TRBV10-2	CASSDPTGPNYEQYF	TGCGCCAGCAGTGATCCGACGGGCCCCAACTACGAGCAGTACTTC
-	-	TRBJ2-2	TRBV5-6	CASSWVRGTGELFF	TGTGCCAGCAGCTGGGTTCGCGGCACCGGGGAGCTGTTTTTT
-	-	TRBJ2-2	TRBV11-3	CASSLFSGANTGELFF	TGTGCCAGCAGCTTGTTTTCAGGGGCGAACACCGGGGAGCTGTTTTTT